A single TCR beta chain is shown here with its context. The antigen remains unidentified. This specimen belongs to a study of naive and memory T cell subsets. Study-level points and caveats: In CD4 and CD8 cells, diversity dropped from naive through EMRA.

The length of the CDR3 is 17 residues. CDR1 and CDR2 from the germline V gene are SGHRS and YFSETQ. V shed 1 base, J shed 0 bases, and the junction held 3 bases outside the gene matches. Both TRBC1 and TRBC2 were covered by a beta constant-region primer of two equimolar oligonucleotides. Ligated cDNA was amplified by four rounds of PCR with nested alpha and beta constant-region primers and SP2. One entry per CDR3 protein results from TCRdb running MiXCR on the UMI-ligation and nested PCR reads. In the table there are roughly 24,000 distinct CDR3 sequences, roughly 9.6% of which are singletons. Sequencing was carried out using central memory CD8+ T cells from blood. J is TRBJ2-1 and V is TRBV5-1; 11 bases align to TRBD2. This TCR was recovered from a human donor in good health. In DNA form, the CDR3 reads TGCGCCAGCAGCTTGTATAGCGGGAGGGGCTCCTACAATGAGCAGTTCTTC. Translating it yields CASSLYSGRGSYNEQFF.